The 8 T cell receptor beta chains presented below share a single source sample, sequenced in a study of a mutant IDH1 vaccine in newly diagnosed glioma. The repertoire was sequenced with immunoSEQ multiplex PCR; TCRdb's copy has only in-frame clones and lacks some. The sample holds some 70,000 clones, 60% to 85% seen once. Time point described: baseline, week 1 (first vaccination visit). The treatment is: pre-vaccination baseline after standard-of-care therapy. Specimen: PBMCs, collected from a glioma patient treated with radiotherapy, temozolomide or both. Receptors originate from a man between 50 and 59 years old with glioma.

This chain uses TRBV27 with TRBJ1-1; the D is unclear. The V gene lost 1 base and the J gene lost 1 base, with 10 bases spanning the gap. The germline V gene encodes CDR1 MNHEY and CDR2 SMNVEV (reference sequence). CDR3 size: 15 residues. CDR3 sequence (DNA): TGTGCCAGCAGTTTATTTTGGCAGAGGAACACTGAAGCTTTCTTT. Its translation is CASSLFWQRNTEAFF.

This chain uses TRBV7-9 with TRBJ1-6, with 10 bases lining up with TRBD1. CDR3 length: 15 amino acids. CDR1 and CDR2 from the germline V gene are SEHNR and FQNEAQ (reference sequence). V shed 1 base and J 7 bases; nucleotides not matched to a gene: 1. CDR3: CASSLEGQGNSPLHF. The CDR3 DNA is TGTGCCAGCAGCTTAGAGGGACAGGGGAATTCACCCCTCCACTTT.

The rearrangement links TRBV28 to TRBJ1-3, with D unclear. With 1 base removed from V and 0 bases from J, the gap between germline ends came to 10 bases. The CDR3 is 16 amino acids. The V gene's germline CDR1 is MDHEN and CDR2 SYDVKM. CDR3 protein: CASSLFGPSSGNTIYF. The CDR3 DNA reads TGTGCCAGCAGTTTATTTGGACCCTCCTCTGGAAACACCATATATTTT.

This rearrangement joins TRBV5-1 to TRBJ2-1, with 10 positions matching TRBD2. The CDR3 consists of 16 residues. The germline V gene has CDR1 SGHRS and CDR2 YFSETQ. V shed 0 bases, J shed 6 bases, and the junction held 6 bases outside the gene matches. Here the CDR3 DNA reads TGCGCCAGCAGCTTGGTTGTAGCGGGGGGCCGCAATGAGCAGTTCTTC. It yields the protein CASSLVVAGGRNEQFF.

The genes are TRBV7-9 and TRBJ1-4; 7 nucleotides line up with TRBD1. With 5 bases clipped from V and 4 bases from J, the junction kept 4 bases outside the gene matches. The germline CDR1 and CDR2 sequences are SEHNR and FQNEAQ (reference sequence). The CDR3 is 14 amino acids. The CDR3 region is CASSPGGGNEKLFF. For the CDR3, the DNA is TGTGCCAGCAGCCCAGGGGGGGGTAATGAAAAACTGTTTTTT.

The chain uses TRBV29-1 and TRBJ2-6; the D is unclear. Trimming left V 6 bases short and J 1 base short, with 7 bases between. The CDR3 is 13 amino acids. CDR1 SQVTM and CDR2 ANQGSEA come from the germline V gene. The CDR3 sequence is CSVMGSGANVLTF. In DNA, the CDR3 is TGCAGCGTCATGGGGTCTGGGGCCAACGTCCTGACTTTC. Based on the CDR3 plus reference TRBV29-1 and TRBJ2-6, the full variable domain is SAVISQKPSRDICQRGTSLTIQCQVDSQVTMMFWYRQQPGQSLTLIATANQGSEATYESGFVIDKFPISRPNLTFSTLTVSNMSPEDSSIYLCSVMGSGANVLTFGAGSRLTVL.

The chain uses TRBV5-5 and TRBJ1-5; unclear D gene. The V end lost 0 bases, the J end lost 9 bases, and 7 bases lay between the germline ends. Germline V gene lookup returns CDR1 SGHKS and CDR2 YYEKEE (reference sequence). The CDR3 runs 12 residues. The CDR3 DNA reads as TGTGCCAGCAGCTTGGACAGTGGGCCCCAGCATTTT. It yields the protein CASSLDSGPQHF.

As DNA, the CDR3 is TGTGCCAGCAGCCCCCCCTTCCGACTCGCGAACACCGGGGAGCTGTTTTTT. It encodes CASSPPFRLANTGELFF. This rearrangement joins TRBV7-9 to TRBJ2-2; D is uncertain. The length of the CDR3 is 17 residues. CDR1 SEHNR and CDR2 FQNEAQ come from the germline V gene (reference sequence). The V end was cut by 5 bases, the J end by 0 bases, with 16 bases between.